A selection of T cell receptor beta chains follows, all from one sample in a study of human T cells and chemical hapten exposure. TCRdb reanalysed the RACE reads using MiXCR and keeps one entry per CDR3 protein. This table has nearly 350,000 distinct CDR3 sequences, approximately 6.3% appearing once. Here the sequenced sample was whole blood, taken in connection with sensitization to the hapten diphenylcyclopropenone (DPC). Receptor source: a woman aged 18-29 years with alopecia areata. Some clones in this sample may be carry-over from other donors' samples. Each CDR3 is given with its conserved first and last residue. D genes are given only for firm matches. Not every row has a clone size; where given, it reads once, few, many or a size class.

TRBD2 few TRBJ2-7 TRBV9 TGTGCCAGCAGCAAGACTAGCGGGGGGACCTACGAGCAGTACTTC CASSKTSGGTYEQYF
TRBD1 many TRBJ2-7 TRBV19 TGTGCCAGTAGTAATCAGGGGGCGGACGAGCAGTACTTC CASSNQGADEQYF
NA NA TRBJ2-2 TRBV6-5 TGTGCCAGCAGTAGCAACAGGGTCAGCGGGGAGCTGTTTTTT CASSSNRVSGELFF
TRBD1 many TRBJ2-1 TRBV6-5 TGTGCCAGCAGTACCGCACAGGGGACAGGGTACTACAATGAGCAGTTCTTC CASSTAQGTGYYNEQFF
TRBD2 NA TRBJ2-1 TRBV20-1 TGCAGTGCTAGAAGGCTAGCGGGGGGGCGAACCTCCTACAATGAGCAGTTCTTC CSARRLAGGRTSYNEQFF
NA few TRBJ2-1 TRBV12-5 TGTGCTAGTGGTTTGGTACGCGGAGGTAACTACAATGAGCAGTTCTTC CASGLVRGGNYNEQFF
TRBD1 NA TRBJ1-1 TRBV18 TGTGCCAGCTCACTTCCCGGGACAGGGGGCCGAGCTTTCTTT CASSLPGTGGRAFF
NA NA TRBJ1-1 TRBV6-6 TGTGCCAGCAGTTACAGTGCAGACACTGAAGCTTTCTTT CASSYSADTEAFF
NA many TRBJ2-7 TRBV3-1 TGTGCCAGCAGCCCTTGGACAGCGCGTGGGCAGTACTTC CASSPWTARGQYF
TRBD2 many TRBJ2-1 TRBV4-3 TGCGCCAGCAGCCAAGGCGGGAGCGGGGGGGCCGGCAATGAGCAGTTCTTC CASSQGGSGGAGNEQFF
NA many TRBJ1-1 TRBV18 TGTGCCAGCTCACCGTTCGACAGTGACACTGAAGCTTTCTTT CASSPFDSDTEAFF
TRBD2 NA TRBJ2-3 TRBV29-1 TGCAGCGTTGAACGGACTAGCGGGGGAGAAACGCAGTATTTT CSVERTSGGETQYF
NA NA TRBJ1-1 TRBV6-5 TGTGCCAGCAGTCGCTGCTGCTTGTTGTACACTGAAGCTTTCTTT CASSRCCLLYTEAFF
NA NA TRBJ1-1 TRBV20-1 TGCAGTGCTTCAACCATCAGCCCCGGGGAGTCTGAAGCTTTCTTT CSASTISPGESEAFF
TRBD2 many TRBJ2-1 TRBV6-5 TGTGCCAGCAGTAAGGCGGGAGTATACAATGAGCAGTTCTTC CASSKAGVYNEQFF
NA few TRBJ2-2 TRBV6-6 TGTGCCAGCAGAACAGGGTACACCGGGGAGCTGTTTTTT CASRTGYTGELFF
TRBD2 many TRBJ2-3 TRBV4-2 TGTGCCAGCAGCCCGGAGACTAGCTTTCAGGATACGCAGTATTTT CASSPETSFQDTQYF
NA few TRBJ1-2 TRBV20-1 TGCAGTGCCGCAGGGATGGGCGGCTACACCTTC CSAAGMGGYTF
TRBD2 many TRBJ2-7 TRBV28 TGTGCCAGCAGTTTAAGGCGGGGGGCCTCCTACGAGCAGTACTTC CASSLRRGASYEQYF
NA NA TRBJ2-6 TRBV3-1 TGTGCCAGCGGGGGGCTCTCTGGGGCCAACGTCCTGACTTTC CASGGLSGANVLTF
TRBD1 many TRBJ1-2 TRBV28 TGTGCCAGCAGTATAAGGGGGCACGGCTACACCTTC CASSIRGHGYTF
TRBD1 NA TRBJ1-6 TRBV6-5 TGTGCCAGCAGCTCAGGGACAGATCTCCCCCTCCACTTT CASSSGTDLPLHF
TRBD1 many TRBJ1-5 TRBV28 TGTGCCAGCAGCGAGACAGGGGGCGACAATCAGCCCCAGCATTTT CASSETGGDNQPQHF
NA NA TRBJ1-6 TRBV5-5 TGTGCCAGCAGTTACTATGCAGAACCCCTCCACTTT CASSYYAEPLHF
NA NA TRBJ1-2 TRBV6-1 TGTGCCAGCAAAATTCGGTCGACAGTTTACGGGCATAACTATGGCTACACCTTC CASKIRSTVYGHNYGYTF
TRBD1 few TRBJ1-6 TRBV28 TGTGCCAGCAGCCTCTCGGACAGGCCCGACATTCATTCACCCCTCCACTTT CASSLSDRPDIHSPLHF
TRBD1 NA TRBJ1-5 TRBV5-6 TGTGCCAGCAGCCCAATTGATGAGGGGGCGGATCAGCCCCAGCATTTT CASSPIDEGADQPQHF
TRBD1 NA TRBJ2-7 TRBV6-5 TGTGCCAGCAGTCCCTGGGACAGGGGGTTCGGGGAGCAGTACTTC CASSPWDRGFGEQYF
NA many TRBJ2-3 TRBV12-5 TGTGCTAGTGGATTCAAGGGGGCTAGCGAGATCACAGATACGCAGTATTTT CASGFKGASEITDTQYF
NA few TRBJ2-1 TRBV6-6 TGTGCCAGCAGTTACGTGGGCGGTGAGCAGTTCTTC CASSYVGGEQFF
TRBD2 medium-sized TRBJ2-3 TRBV3-1 TGTGCCAGCAGCCAGTGGACTAGCGGGCCCGATACGCAGTATTTT CASSQWTSGPDTQYF
TRBD2 few TRBJ2-1 TRBV19 TGTGCCAGTAACCTAGGACTAGCGGGCAACAATGAGCAGTTCTTC CASNLGLAGNNEQFF
NA many TRBJ2-5 TRBV7-6 TGTGCCAGCAGCTTGGGACAAATCCAAGAGACCCAGTACTTC CASSLGQIQETQYF
NA many TRBJ2-7 TRBV5-4 TGTGCCAGCAGCCCAGGGGCCAAGAGGGGCGAGCAGTACTTC CASSPGAKRGEQYF
NA few TRBJ1-1 TRBV28 TGTGCCAGCACCCCGTGGCAGATCAACACTGAAGCTTTCTTT CASTPWQINTEAFF
NA NA TRBJ1-2 TRBV7-9 TGTGCCAGCAGCTTATCCGGCCTCTATGGCTACACCTTC CASSLSGLYGYTF
NA many TRBJ1-2 TRBV4-1 TGCGCCAGCAGCCAAAACTATGGCTACACCTTC CASSQNYGYTF
TRBD1 NA TRBJ1-3 TRBV29-1 TGCAGCGTTGAAGGATGCAGGGGGGCTGGAAACACCATATATTTT CSVEGCRGAGNTIYF
NA NA TRBJ1-5 TRBV20-1 TGCAGTGCCACTTTCGCCGCAGGGCCCCTCCGCAATCAGCCCCAGCATTTT CSATFAAGPLRNQPQHF
NA few TRBJ2-1 TRBV24-1 TGTGCCACCAGTGACTCCCTGGACAGAGGAGGTAATGAGCAGTTCTTC CATSDSLDRGGNEQFF
TRBD2 NA TRBJ2-4 TRBV6-2/TRBV6-3 TGTGCCAGCAGTTACTCGCCAAGCGGGGGTCAAAACATTCAGTACTTC CASSYSPSGGQNIQYF
NA NA TRBJ2-7 TRBV7-9 TGTGCCAGCAGCCCAAAGGGGGGGTTTGATTCCTACGAGCAGTACTTC CASSPKGGFDSYEQYF